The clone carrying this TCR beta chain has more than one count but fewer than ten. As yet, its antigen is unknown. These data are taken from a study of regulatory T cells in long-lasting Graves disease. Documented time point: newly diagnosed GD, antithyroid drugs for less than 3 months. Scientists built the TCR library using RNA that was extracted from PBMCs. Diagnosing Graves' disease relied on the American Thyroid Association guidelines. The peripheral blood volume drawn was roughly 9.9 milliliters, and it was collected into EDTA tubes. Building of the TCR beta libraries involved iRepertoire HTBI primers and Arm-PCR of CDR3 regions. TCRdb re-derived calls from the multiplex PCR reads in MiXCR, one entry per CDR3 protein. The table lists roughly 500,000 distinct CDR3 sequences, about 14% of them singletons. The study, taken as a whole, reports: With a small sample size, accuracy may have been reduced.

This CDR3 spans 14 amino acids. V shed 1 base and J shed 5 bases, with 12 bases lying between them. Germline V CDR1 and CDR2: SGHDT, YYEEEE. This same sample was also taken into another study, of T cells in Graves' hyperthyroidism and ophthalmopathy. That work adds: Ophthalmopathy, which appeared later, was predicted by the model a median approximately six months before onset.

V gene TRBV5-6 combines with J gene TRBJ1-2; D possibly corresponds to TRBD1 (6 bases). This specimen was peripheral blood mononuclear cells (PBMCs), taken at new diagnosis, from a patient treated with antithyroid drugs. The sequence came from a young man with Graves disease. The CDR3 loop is CASSLQGREYGYTF. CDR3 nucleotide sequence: TGTGCCAGCAGCTTGCAGGGGCGCGAGTATGGCTACACCTTC.